The 28 T cell receptor beta chains below all came from one sample that was sequenced in a study of early T cells in non-severe SARS-CoV-2 infection. MiXCR, run by TCRdb on the 5' RACE reads, gives a single entry per CDR3 protein. The sample has 40,000 or so distinct CDR3 sequences, less than 7% seen once. Sequencing was done on a sample of whole blood. These receptors all stem from an adult who was a healthcare worker with PCR-confirmed SARS-CoV-2 infection or an uninfected control (not recorded which).

This clonotype was seen ten or more times. The chain uses TRBV7-9 and TRBJ1-2, with TRBD1 identical over 8 bases. The CDR3 is 14 residues long. CDR1 SEHNR and CDR2 FQNEAQ come from the germline V gene (reference sequence). V dropped 2 bases and J dropped 3; count of bases not matched to a gene: 2. DNA of the CDR3: TGTGCCAGCAGCTTAAACAGGGGGGACTATGGCTACACCTTC. Translated: CASSLNRGDYGYTF.

Many counts were recorded for this clonotype. The rearrangement uses TRBV20-1 and TRBJ1-4; D unclear. Germline V gene data show CDR1 as DFQATT and CDR2 as SNEGSKA (reference sequence). The CDR3 extends over 15 amino acids. With 0 bases removed from V and 3 bases from J, the gap between germline ends came to 11 bases. CDR3 nucleotides: TGCAGTGCTAGAGATTTAAGGGTGGCTAATGAAAAACTGTTTTTT. This gives the protein CSARDLRVANEKLFF.

This clonotype was detected many times. The CDR3 region is CASSWGLAPTQYF. The CDR3 DNA is TGTGCCAGCAGTTGGGGACTAGCCCCTACCCAGTACTTC. V gene TRBV28 combines with J gene TRBJ2-5; the match to TRBD2 covers 9 bases. Germline CDR1 MDHEN, CDR2 SYDVKM. Trimming cost V 4 bases and J 8 bases; bases outside gene matches: 5. The length of the CDR3 is 13 residues.

This clonotype is medium-sized in the sample. V is TRBV5-5 and J is TRBJ1-1; D perhaps matches TRBD1 (6 bases). Per the germline V gene, CDR1 is SGHKS and CDR2 is YYEKEE (reference sequence). The CDR3 spans 14 residues. The V and J ends lost 0 bases and 4 bases respectively, with 10 bases between them. CDR3 in DNA: TGTGCCAGCAGCTTGGGGCAGGGGCCCACTGAAGCTTTCTTT. Amino acid sequence: CASSLGQGPTEAFF.

Ten or more counts support this clonotype. Here the CDR3 DNA reads TGTGCCAGCAGTACACAGGGAAACCTAGGGACCCAGTACTTC. Its protein is CASSTQGNLGTQYF. The chain carries TRBV28 and TRBJ2-5, with D perhaps matching TRBD1 (6 bases). This CDR3 comprises 14 residues. Germline V gene data show CDR1 as MDHEN and CDR2 as SYDVKM. Trimming shortened V by 5 bases and J by 7 bases, and 17 bases separated the two germline ends.

This clonotype has a count of ten or more. The chain recombines TRBV6-4 with TRBJ2-1, with 11 nucleotides matching TRBD2. The junction had 8 bases not matched to a gene; V was cut back by 2 bases and J by 8 bases. This CDR3 spans 16 amino acids. Per the germline V gene, CDR1 is MRHNA and CDR2 is SNTAGT. The CDR3 sequence: CASSDRPSGGSDEQFF. CDR3 bases: TGTGCCAGCAGTGACAGGCCTAGCGGGGGGTCGGATGAGCAGTTCTTC.

This clonotype was seen at least ten times. The chain is built from TRBV7-9 and TRBJ1-5; possibly TRBD1 for D (6 bases). CDR1 and CDR2 from the germline V gene are SEHNR and FQNEAQ (reference sequence). This CDR3 has 15 amino acids. Trimming took off 5 bases at V and 2 bases at J, with 13 bases between the two ends. The DNA of the CDR3 is TGTGCCAGCAGCCCGTCAGGGGTCGGCAATCAGCCCCAGCATTTT. This codes for CASSPSGVGNQPQHF.

This clonotype has a handful of counts. V is TRBV11-2 and J is TRBJ1-1; D unresolved. This CDR3 comprises 15 residues. Trimming took 1 base from V and 1 from J, leaving 10 bases between them. In germline, CDR1 is SGHAT, CDR2 FQNNGV. The CDR3 region is CASSLGTKGNTEAFF. The CDR3 DNA is TGTGCCAGCAGCTTAGGGACGAAGGGGAACACTGAAGCTTTCTTT.

Ten or more counts support this clonotype. The chain couples TRBV30 to TRBJ1-6; possibly TRBD1 for D (5 bases). Per germline, CDR1 GTSNPN and CDR2 SVGIG (reference sequence). The CDR3 runs 18 residues. The V end was cut by 1 base, the J end by 3 bases, with 19 bases between. In DNA, the CDR3 is TGTGCCTGGAGTGGAGACAGCGCCGGAGGTTTCTATAATTCACCCCTCCACTTT. It is translated as CAWSGDSAGGFYNSPLHF.

This clonotype is labeled medium-sized (0.01 to 0.1%). This chain uses TRBV11-2 with TRBJ2-1; 13 nucleotides line up with TRBD2. The germline CDR1 and CDR2 sequences are SGHAT and FQNNGV. The CDR3 contains 18 residues. V was clipped by 7 bases and J by 6 bases; unmatched bases: 15. The CDR3 loop is CASTLGLAGYSPSNEQFF. The CDR3 DNA reads as TGTGCCAGCACCTTGGGACTAGCGGGGTACTCTCCCTCCAATGAGCAGTTCTTC. Using reference TRBV11-2 and TRBJ2-1 for the parts outside the CDR3, the full variable domain is EAGVAQSPRYKIIEKRQSVAFWCNPISGHATLYWYQQILGQGPKLLIQFQNNGVVDDSQLPKDRFSAERLKGVDSTLKIQPAKLEDSAVYLCASTLGLAGYSPSNEQFFGPGTRLTVL.

V gene TRBV20-1 combines with J gene TRBJ1-2; the D is unclear. The germline V and J ends were trimmed by 4 bases and 2 bases, with 5 bases remaining between them. The CDR3 is made up of 11 amino acids. The V gene's germline CDR1 is DFQATT and CDR2 SNEGSKA (reference sequence). The CDR3 bases are TGCAGTGCTATTGAGAACTATGGCTACACCTTC. As protein: CSAIENYGYTF.

This rearrangement joins TRBV14 to TRBJ2-1, with D hard to call. V gave up 3 bases and J gave up 0 bases, with 12 bases separating them. CDR1 SGHDN and CDR2 FVKESK come from the germline V gene. This CDR3 contains 16 residues. In nucleotides, the CDR3 is TGTGCCAGCAGCCACTTTGAACAGAGCTCCTACAATGAGCAGTTCTTC. Translating gives CASSHFEQSSYNEQFF.

This rearrangement joins TRBV20-1 to TRBJ2-3, with no clear D. V shed 6 bases and J shed 3 bases, with 16 bases lying between them. Germline V gene lookup returns CDR1 DFQATT and CDR2 SNEGSKA (reference sequence). The CDR3 totals 14 residues. The CDR3 DNA follows: TGCAGTGCCGGTCCCGGCGAGAGGACAGATACGCAGTATTTT. Residues: CSAGPGERTDTQYF.

This clonotype was observed a few times. The V and J genes are TRBV6-4 and TRBJ2-3, with 14 bases lining up with TRBD2. The germline V gene encodes CDR1 MRHNA and CDR2 SNTAGT. The ends lost 6 bases at V and 2 bases at J; junction bases unmatched: 4. The CDR3 spans 16 residues. The CDR3 coding sequence is TGTGCCAGCAGCGGGACTAGCGGGGGCCTCACAGATACGCAGTATTTT. Its translation is CASSGTSGGLTDTQYF.

This clonotype occurred many times. This rearrangement joins TRBV12-3 or TRBV12-4 to TRBJ2-7; D gene ambiguous. CDR3 length equals 14 residues. V was pared by 6 bases and J by 0 bases, with 12 bases between. The CDR3 loop is CASSLLAASYEQYF. The CDR3 DNA sequence: TGTGCCAGCAGCCTCCTGGCGGCCTCCTACGAGCAGTACTTC.

In this sample, this clonotype turned up a few times. This sequence joins TRBV6-2 or TRBV6-3 and TRBJ2-2; D remains unclear. CDR1 and CDR2 (germline): MNHEY, SVGEGT. This CDR3 is built from 13 residues. Trimming cost V 0 bases and J 8 bases, with 7 bases left between them. In nucleotides, the CDR3 is TGTGCCAGCAGTTACTCGATGACAGGGGAGCTGTTTTTT. It translates to CASSYSMTGELFF.

The chain is built from TRBV11-1 and TRBJ2-5, with D perhaps given as TRBD1 or TRBD2 (5 bases each). Trimming left V 4 bases short and J 5 bases short, with 11 bases between. Germline V gene lookup returns CDR1 SGHAT and CDR2 FQDESV (reference sequence). This CDR3 has 13 residues. CDR3 coding DNA: TGTGCCAGCAGCTATGGGACCATCGAGACCCAGTACTTC. It codes for CASSYGTIETQYF. Drawing the rest from reference TRBV11-1 and TRBJ2-5, the complete variable domain is EAEVAQSPRYKITEKSQAVAFWCDPISGHATLYWYRQILGQGPELLVQFQDESVVDDSQLPKDRFSAERLKGVDSTLKIQPAELGDSAMYLCASSYGTIETQYFGPGTRLLVL.

The V gene is TRBV10-3, the J gene TRBJ2-7, with D perhaps assigned TRBD1 or TRBD2 (5 bases each). Germline assignment: CDR1 ENHRY and CDR2 SYGVKD. The CDR3 runs to 14 residues. V was trimmed by 6 bases and J by 3 bases, leaving 15 bases between them. The CDR3 reads CAIRAGRDGYEQYF. CDR3 in DNA: TGTGCCATCAGGGCTGGTAGGGACGGCTACGAGCAGTACTTC.

The sample holds many counts of this clonotype. The J gene is TRBJ2-7, the V gene TRBV30, with 10 bases identical to TRBD1. The germline V gene encodes CDR1 GTSNPN and CDR2 SVGIG (reference sequence). V lost 3 bases, J lost 4 bases, and 12 bases stayed unmatched. This CDR3 spans 16 amino acids. CDR3 sequence (DNA): TGTGCCTGGAGGTCGCTCGGGACAGGGGTTAGTTACGAGCAGTACTTC. This codes for CAWRSLGTGVSYEQYF. The variable domain in full, completed from reference TRBV30 and TRBJ2-7, reads SQTIHQWPATLVQPVGSPLSLECTVEGTSNPNLYWYRQAAGRGLQLLFYSVGIGQISSEVPQNLSASRPQDRQFILSSKKLLLSDSGFYLCAWRSLGTGVSYEQYFGPGTRLTVT.

In this sample, this clonotype turned up many times. The rearrangement joins TRBV11-2 to TRBJ2-1, with D maybe TRBD2 (6 bases). Germline V gene data show CDR1 as SGHAT and CDR2 as FQNNGV. This CDR3 region has 15 residues. Trimming took off 2 bases at V and 0 bases at J, with 8 bases between the two ends. This CDR3 reads CASSLRLVSYNEQFF. The CDR3 DNA is TGTGCCAGCAGCTTACGACTAGTCTCCTACAATGAGCAGTTCTTC.

Turning to this clonotype: This clone may be a read error of a much larger clone one base away. This rearrangement joins TRBV7-2 to TRBJ2-7, with D perhaps matching TRBD1 (6 bases). CDR1 is SGHTA and CDR2 is FQGNSA in the germline V gene. CDR3 length: 15 amino acids. Written as DNA, the CDR3 is TGTGCCAGGAGCTCTGTGGCGACAGGTTCCTACGAGCAGTACTTC. The encoded protein is CARSSVATGSYEQYF.

The sample holds many counts of this clonotype. The chain employs TRBV30 and TRBJ2-1, with 12 bases identical to TRBD2. There are 16 residues in the CDR3. In germline, CDR1 is GTSNPN, CDR2 SVGIG (reference sequence). The V gene end was trimmed by 3 bases and the J gene end by 9 bases; junction bases not matched to a gene: 12. CDR3 nucleotides: TGTGCCTGGAGCCCCATATCTAGCGGGGGGGCTATTGAGCAGTTCTTC. It translates to CAWSPISSGGAIEQFF.

This clonotype occurred many times. This chain uses TRBV27 with TRBJ2-7; the D gene could be TRBD1 or TRBD2 (5 bases each). Germline CDR1 is MNHEY and CDR2 is SMNVEV (reference sequence). This CDR3 contains 14 residues. Trimming shortened V by 2 bases and J by 5 bases, and 13 bases separated the two germline ends. CDR3 protein: CASSLRDPMDEQYF. The CDR3 DNA sequence: TGTGCCAGCAGTTTACGGGACCCAATGGACGAGCAGTACTTC.

V and J are TRBV6-6 and TRBJ1-1; a weak D match, TRBD1 (5 bases). The CDR3 loop spans 12 amino acids. CDR1 is MNHNY and CDR2 is SVGAGI in the germline V gene (reference sequence). V dropped 5 bases and J dropped 6 bases, with 10 bases sitting between them. The CDR3 DNA sequence: TGTGCCAGCAGTCCTGGACACCCTGAAGCTTTCTTT. It specifies CASSPGHPEAFF.

This clonotype occurred a few times. The chain links TRBV2 to TRBJ2-1; D gene ambiguous. CDR1 is SNHLY and CDR2 is FYNNEI in the germline V gene. This CDR3 is built from 15 residues. V was clipped by 2 bases and J by 4 bases, with 12 bases between them. The DNA of the CDR3 is TGTGCCAGCAGTGAACAAAGCTGGGATTACAATGAGCAGTTCTTC. The encoded protein is CASSEQSWDYNEQFF.

In its sample, this clonotype was seen many times. This rearrangement joins TRBV20-1 to TRBJ2-3; D assignment may be TRBD1 or TRBD2 (6 bases each). V was shortened by 4 bases and J by 0 bases, with 17 bases between the two germline ends. Germline V gene data show CDR1 as DFQATT and CDR2 as SNEGSKA (reference sequence). The CDR3 runs to 16 residues. The CDR3 loop reads CSAIGWGAASTDTQYF. DNA for the CDR3: TGCAGTGCTATCGGATGGGGGGCAGCTAGCACAGATACGCAGTATTTT.

This clonotype ranks as medium-sized. The chain couples TRBV27 to TRBJ2-3; 7 bases line up with TRBD2. Germline trimming cut 2 bases from V and 2 bases from J; bases unmatched to any gene: 1. The CDR3 loop spans 14 amino acids. Germline CDR1 is MNHEY and CDR2 is SMNVEV (reference sequence). CDR3 amino acids: CASSLRGVTDTQYF. In nucleotides, the CDR3 is TGTGCCAGCAGTTTACGGGGGGTCACAGATACGCAGTATTTT.

This clonotype was detected only a few times. The chain uses TRBV18 and TRBJ1-1, with 9 bases aligning to TRBD1. Germline V gene lookup returns CDR1 KGHSH and CDR2 LQKENI. The CDR3 covers 16 residues. V lost 3 bases, J lost 0 bases, and 5 bases stayed unmatched. The CDR3 reads CASSPGQGAMNTEAFF. The CDR3 DNA is TGTGCCAGCTCACCGGGACAGGGTGCTATGAACACTGAAGCTTTCTTT.